Here is one T cell receptor (beta chain) with its context. This sample is part of a study of CD8 T cells in Susac syndrome. RNA, at about 0.45 to 1 ug, was reverse transcribed with random hexamers. The amplification used immunoSEQ multiplex PCR on TCR beta CDR3; it spanned 54 Vbeta and 13 Jbeta. MiXCR, applied by TCRdb to the immunoSEQ multiplex PCR reads, yields one record per CDR3 protein. This table holds around 99,000 distinct CDR3 sequences, roughly 95% found once. The CDR3 runs 14 residues. V was clipped by 2 bases and J by 5 bases, with 15 bases between them. Germline loops: CDR1 GTSNPN, CDR2 SVGIG (reference sequence). Sequencing of TCR beta was carried out in blood CD8+ and CD4+ T cells. TEMRA cells were enriched by FACS, while CD8+ and CD4+ T cells were obtained through a negative isolation that was performed magnetically.

Sequencing was done on a sample of CD4+ T cells from PBMCs. The TCR sequence derives from a human donor in good health. V gene TRBV30 combines with J gene TRBJ1-2; D is ambiguous. The CDR3 reads CAWSLTGRQYGYTF. CDR3 nucleotide sequence: TGTGCCTGGAGTCTAACCGGGCGGCAGTATGGCTACACCTTC. Full variable domain (remainder filled in from reference TRBV30 and TRBJ1-2): SQTIHQWPATLVQPVGSPLSLECTVEGTSNPNLYWYRQAAGRGLQLLFYSVGIGQISSEVPQNLSASRPQDRQFILSSKKLLLSDSGFYLCAWSLTGRQYGYTFGSGTRLTVV.